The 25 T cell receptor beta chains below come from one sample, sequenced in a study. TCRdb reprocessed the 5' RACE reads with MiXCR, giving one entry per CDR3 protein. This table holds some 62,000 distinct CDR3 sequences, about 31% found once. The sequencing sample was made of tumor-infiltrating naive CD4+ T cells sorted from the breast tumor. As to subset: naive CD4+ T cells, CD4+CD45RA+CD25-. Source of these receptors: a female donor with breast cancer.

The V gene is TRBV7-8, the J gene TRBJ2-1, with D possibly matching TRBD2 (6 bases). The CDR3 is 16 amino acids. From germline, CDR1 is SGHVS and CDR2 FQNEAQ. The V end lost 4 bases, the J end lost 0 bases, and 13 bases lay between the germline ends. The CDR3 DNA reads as TGTGCCAGCAGCTCGTCTAGCGCCAGCTCCTACAATGAGCAGTTCTTC. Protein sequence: CASSSSSASSYNEQFF.

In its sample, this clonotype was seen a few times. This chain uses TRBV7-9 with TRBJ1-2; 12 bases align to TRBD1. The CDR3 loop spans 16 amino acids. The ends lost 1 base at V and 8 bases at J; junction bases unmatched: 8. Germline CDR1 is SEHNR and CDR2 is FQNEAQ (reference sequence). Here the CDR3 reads CASSLVTGTGGSGYTF. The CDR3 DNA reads TGTGCCAGCAGCTTAGTAACCGGGACAGGGGGCTCGGGCTACACCTTC.

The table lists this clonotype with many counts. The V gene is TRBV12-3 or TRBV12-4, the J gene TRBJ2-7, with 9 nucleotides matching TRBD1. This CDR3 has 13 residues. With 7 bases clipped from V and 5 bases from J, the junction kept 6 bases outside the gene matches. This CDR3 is CASIPGTGNEQYF. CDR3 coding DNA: TGTGCCAGCATCCCGGGGACAGGGAACGAGCAGTACTTC.

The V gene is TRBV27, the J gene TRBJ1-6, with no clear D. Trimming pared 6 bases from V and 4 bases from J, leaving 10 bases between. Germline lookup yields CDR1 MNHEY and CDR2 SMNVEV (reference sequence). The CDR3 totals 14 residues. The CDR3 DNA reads TGTGCCAGCAGCTCCAGGAGATATAATTCACCCCTCCACTTT. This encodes CASSSRRYNSPLHF.

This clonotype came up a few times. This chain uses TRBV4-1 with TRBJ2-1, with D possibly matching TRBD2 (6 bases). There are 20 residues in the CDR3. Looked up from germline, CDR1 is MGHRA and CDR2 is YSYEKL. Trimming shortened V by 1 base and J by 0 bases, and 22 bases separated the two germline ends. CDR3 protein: CASSQAPGLYLGSSYNEQFF. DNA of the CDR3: TGCGCCAGCAGCCAAGCGCCGGGACTCTATCTCGGGAGCTCCTACAATGAGCAGTTCTTC.

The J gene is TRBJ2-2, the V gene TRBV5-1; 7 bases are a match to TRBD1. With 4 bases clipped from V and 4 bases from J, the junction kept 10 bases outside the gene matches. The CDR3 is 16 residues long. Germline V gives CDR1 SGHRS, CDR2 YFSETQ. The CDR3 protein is CASSVAGTERTGELFF. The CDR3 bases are TGCGCCAGCAGCGTTGCCGGGACAGAGCGCACCGGGGAGCTGTTTTTT.

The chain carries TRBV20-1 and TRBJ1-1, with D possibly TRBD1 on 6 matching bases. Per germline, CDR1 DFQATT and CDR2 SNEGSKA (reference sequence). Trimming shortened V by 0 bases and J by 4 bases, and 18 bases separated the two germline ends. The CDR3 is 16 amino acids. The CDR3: CSARDLFEGVSTEAFF. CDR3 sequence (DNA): TGCAGTGCTAGAGATCTGTTTGAGGGGGTGAGCACTGAAGCTTTCTTT.

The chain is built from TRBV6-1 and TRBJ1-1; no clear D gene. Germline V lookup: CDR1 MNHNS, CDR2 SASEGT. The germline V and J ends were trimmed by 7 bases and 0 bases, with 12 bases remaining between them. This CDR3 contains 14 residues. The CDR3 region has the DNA TGTGCCAGCACTGCCCTGGTGGTGAACACTGAAGCTTTCTTT. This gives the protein CASTALVVNTEAFF.

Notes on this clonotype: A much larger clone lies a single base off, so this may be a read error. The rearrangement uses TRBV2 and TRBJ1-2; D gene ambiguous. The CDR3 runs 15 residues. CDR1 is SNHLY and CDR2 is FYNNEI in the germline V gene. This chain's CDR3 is CAGSPTKEATYGYTF. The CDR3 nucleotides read TGTGCCGGCAGCCCCACTAAGGAGGCTACTTATGGCTACACCTTC.

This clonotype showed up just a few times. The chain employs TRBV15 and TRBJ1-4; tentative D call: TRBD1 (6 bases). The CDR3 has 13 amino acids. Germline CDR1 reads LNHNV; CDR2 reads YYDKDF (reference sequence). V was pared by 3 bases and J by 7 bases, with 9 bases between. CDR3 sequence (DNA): TGTGCCACCAGCAGGACAGGCTTTGAAAAACTGTTTTTT. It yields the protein CATSRTGFEKLFF.

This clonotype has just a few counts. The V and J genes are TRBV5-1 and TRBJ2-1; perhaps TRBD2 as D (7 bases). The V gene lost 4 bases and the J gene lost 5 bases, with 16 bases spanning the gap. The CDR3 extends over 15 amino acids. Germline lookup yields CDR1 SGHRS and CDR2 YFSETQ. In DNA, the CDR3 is TGCGCCAGCAGCCTCGGGGGGCAGGAGAACAATGAGCAGTTCTTC. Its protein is CASSLGGQENNEQFF.

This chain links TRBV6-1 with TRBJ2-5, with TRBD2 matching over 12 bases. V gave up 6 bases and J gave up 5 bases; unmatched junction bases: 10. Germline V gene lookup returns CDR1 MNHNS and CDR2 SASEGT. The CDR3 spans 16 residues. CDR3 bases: TGTGCCAGCAGAGGACTAGCGGGGCGCCTATTGGAGACCCAGTACTTC. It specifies CASRGLAGRLLETQYF.

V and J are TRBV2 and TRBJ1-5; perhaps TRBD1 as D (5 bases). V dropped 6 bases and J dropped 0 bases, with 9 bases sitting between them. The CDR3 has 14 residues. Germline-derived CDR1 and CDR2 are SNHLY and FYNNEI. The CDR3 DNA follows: TGTGCCAGCAGAGGGACCTATAGCAATCAGCCCCAGCATTTT. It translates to CASRGTYSNQPQHF.

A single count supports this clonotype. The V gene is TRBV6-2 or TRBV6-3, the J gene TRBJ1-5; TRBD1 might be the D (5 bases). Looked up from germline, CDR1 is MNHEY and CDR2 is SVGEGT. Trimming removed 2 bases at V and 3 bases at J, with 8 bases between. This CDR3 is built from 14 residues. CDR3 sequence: CASSYGGFNQPQHF. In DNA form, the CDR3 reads TGTGCCAGCAGTTACGGGGGTTTCAATCAGCCCCAGCATTTT.

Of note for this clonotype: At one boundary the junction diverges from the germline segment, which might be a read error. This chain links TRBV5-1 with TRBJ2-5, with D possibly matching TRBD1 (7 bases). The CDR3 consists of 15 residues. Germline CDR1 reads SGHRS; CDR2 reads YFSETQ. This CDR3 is CAGSLQGRKEETQYF. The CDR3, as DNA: TGCGCCGGCAGCCTACAGGGGAGGAAAGAAGAGACCCAGTACTTC. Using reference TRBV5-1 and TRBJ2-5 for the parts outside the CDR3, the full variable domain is KAGVTQTPRYLIKTRGQQVTLSCSPISGHRSVSWYQQTPGQGLQFLFEYFSETQRNKGNFPGRFSGRQFSNSRSEMNVSTLELGDSALYLCAGSLQGRKEETQYFGPGTRLLVL.

The CDR3 bases are TGTGCCAGCAGTGGAGGGGTAACCGGGGAGCTGTTTTTT. Amino acids: CASSGGVTGELFF. The chain recombines TRBV9 with TRBJ2-2, with D possibly matching TRBD2 (6 bases). V lost 5 bases, J lost 5 bases, and 10 bases lay in between. From germline, CDR1 is SGDLS and CDR2 YYNGEE. The CDR3 totals 13 residues. Full variable domain (outside the CDR3, taken from reference TRBV9 and TRBJ2-2): DSGVTQTPKHLITATGQRVTLRCSPRSGDLSVYWYQQSLDQGLQFLIQYYNGEERAKGNILERFSAQQFPDLHSELNLSSLELGDSALYFCASSGGVTGELFFGEGSRLTVL.

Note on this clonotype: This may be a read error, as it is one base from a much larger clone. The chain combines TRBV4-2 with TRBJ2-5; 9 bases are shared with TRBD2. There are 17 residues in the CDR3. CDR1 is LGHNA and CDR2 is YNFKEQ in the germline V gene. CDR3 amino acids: CANSQGSSGEESETQYF. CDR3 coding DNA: TGTGCCAACAGCCAAGGATCTAGCGGGGAAGAGAGTGAGACCCAGTACTTC.

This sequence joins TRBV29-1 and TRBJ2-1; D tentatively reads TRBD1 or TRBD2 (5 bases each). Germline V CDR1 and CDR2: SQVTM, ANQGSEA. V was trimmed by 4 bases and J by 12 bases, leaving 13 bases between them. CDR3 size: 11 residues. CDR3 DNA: TGCAGCGTTGCGCCTGGGGGTCGGCAGTTCTTC. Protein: CSVAPGGRQFF.

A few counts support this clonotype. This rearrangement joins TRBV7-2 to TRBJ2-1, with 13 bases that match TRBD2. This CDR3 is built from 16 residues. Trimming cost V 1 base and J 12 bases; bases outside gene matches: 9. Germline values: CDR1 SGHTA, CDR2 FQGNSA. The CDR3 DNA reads TGTGCCAGCAGCTTAGGAAGGACTAGCGGGAGCTTGGGGCAGTTCTTC. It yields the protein CASSLGRTSGSLGQFF.

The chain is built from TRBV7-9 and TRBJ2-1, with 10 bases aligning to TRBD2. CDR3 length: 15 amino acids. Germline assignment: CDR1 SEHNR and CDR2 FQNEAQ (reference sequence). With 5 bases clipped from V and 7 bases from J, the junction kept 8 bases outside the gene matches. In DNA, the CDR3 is TGTGCCAGCAGCCAGCCGAGCGGGGGGGAAAATGAGCAGTTCTTC. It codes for CASSQPSGGENEQFF. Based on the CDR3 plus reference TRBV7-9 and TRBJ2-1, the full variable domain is DTGVSQNPRHKITKRGQNVTFRCDPISEHNRLYWYRQTLGQGPEFLTYFQNEAQLEKSRLLSDRFSAERPKGSFSTLEIQRTEQGDSAMYLCASSQPSGGENEQFFGPGTRLTVL.

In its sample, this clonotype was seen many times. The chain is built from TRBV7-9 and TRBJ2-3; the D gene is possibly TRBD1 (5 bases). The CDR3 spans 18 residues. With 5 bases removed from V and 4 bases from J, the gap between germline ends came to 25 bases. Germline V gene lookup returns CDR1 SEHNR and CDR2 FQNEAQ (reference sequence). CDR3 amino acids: CASSARGWYQGKSDTQYF. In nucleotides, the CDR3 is TGTGCCAGCAGCGCCCGTGGGTGGTATCAGGGCAAGTCAGATACGCAGTATTTT.

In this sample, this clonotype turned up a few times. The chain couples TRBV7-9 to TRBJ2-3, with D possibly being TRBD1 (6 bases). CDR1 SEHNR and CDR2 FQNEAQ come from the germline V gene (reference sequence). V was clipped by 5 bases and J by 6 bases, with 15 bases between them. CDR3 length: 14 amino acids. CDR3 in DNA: TGTGCCAGCAGCAGGGACACCTCGGGGGATACGCAGTATTTT. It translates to CASSRDTSGDTQYF.

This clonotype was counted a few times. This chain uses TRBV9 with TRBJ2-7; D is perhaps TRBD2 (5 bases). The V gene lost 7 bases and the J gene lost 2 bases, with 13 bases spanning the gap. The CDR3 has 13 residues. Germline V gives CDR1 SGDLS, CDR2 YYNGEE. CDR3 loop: CASARGRTYEQYF. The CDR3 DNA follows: TGTGCCAGCGCCCGTGGGAGAACCTACGAGCAGTACTTC.

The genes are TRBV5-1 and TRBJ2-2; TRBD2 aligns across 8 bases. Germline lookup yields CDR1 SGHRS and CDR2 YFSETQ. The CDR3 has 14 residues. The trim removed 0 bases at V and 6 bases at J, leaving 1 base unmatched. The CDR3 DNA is TGCGCCAGCAGCTTGGAAGCGGGAGCCGGGGAGCTGTTTTTT. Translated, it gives CASSLEAGAGELFF.

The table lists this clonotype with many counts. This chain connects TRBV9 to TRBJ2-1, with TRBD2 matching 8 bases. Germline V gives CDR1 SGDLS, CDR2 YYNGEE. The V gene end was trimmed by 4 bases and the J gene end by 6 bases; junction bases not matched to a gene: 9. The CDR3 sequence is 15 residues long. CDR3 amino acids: CASSTTGTSSNEQFF. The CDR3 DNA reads TGTGCCAGCAGCACGACCGGGACTAGTAGCAATGAGCAGTTCTTC.